This T cell receptor beta chain was retrieved from a study of a mutant IDH1 vaccine in newly diagnosed glioma. Findings and limits, study-wide: With respect to changes in top peripheral T cell clonotypes, pseudoprogression seemed unrelated. Immune responses induced by vaccination arose in approximately 93% of the patients.

Regarding time point: week 35, safety follow-up. The study gave 300 ug of mutant IDH1 20-mer peptide per vaccine dose, with topical imiquimod. Comments on this clone: What it binds is not known.

The CDR3 has 14 amino acids. Trimming took 1 base from V and 4 from J, leaving 13 bases between them. Per germline, CDR1 GTSNPN and CDR2 SVGIG (reference sequence). Data came from immunoSEQ multiplex PCR; TCRdb stores just in-frame clones and leaves some out. Of over 30,000 clones in the sample, 60% to 85% are singletons; the top ten hold about 9.3%. This sequence was found in a woman aged 30 to 39 with glioma. Some clones in this sample may be carry-over from other donors' samples. Source: PBMCs, taken from a glioma patient whose treatment included an IDH1 peptide vaccine. The V gene is TRBV30, the J gene TRBJ1-2; TRBD1 is a possible D gene (5 bases). CDR3 bases: TGTGCCTGGAGTGCGGCCCTGGGGGGCTATGGCTACACCTTC. Protein sequence: CAWSAALGGYGYTF.